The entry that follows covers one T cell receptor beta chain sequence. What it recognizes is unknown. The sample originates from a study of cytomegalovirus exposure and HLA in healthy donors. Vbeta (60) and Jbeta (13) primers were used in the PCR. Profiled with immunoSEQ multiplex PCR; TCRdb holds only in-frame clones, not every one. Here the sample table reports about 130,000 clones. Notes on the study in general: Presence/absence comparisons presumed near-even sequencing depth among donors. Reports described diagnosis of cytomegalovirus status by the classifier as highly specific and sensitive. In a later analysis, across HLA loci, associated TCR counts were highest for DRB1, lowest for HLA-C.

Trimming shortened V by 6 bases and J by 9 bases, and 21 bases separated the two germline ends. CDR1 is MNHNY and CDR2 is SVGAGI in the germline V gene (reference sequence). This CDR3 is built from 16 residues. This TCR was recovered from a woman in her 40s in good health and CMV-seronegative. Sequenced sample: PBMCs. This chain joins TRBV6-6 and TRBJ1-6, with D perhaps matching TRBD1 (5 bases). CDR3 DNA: TGTGCCAGCAGCGTGAACCGGCGACCCGGGGGTTCACCCCTCCACTTT. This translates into CASSVNRRPGGSPLHF.